This T cell receptor (beta chain) was found in a study of cytomegalovirus exposure and HLA in healthy donors. Study-level results: HLA alleles showed associations with about 15,000 TCR beta sequences in a later analysis, at a 0.05 false discovery rate. Indistinguishable V segments such as TRBV6-2 and TRBV6-3 were excluded. Accurate HLA-A and HLA-B prediction from TCR beta sequences was reported for most subjects. Among CMV-associated TCR beta chains, most appeared HLA-restricted in a later analysis.

This CDR3 is built from 13 residues. V lost 6 bases to trimming and J lost 4 bases, with 12 bases between them. Germline V lookup: CDR1 LNHDA, CDR2 SQIVND (reference sequence). Both 60 Vbeta primers and 13 Jbeta primers went into the PCR. Clones were sequenced by immunoSEQ multiplex PCR, and TCRdb holds only the in-frame ones, with some missing. The sample has roughly 200,000 clones, 80% seen once. As regards this clone: Its cognate antigen is unknown.

This chain uses TRBV19 with TRBJ1-1; D not resolved. This TCR was sampled from a man between 40 and 49 years old in good health and CMV-seronegative. Source material: PBMCs. This CDR3 reads CASSERVVTEAFF. The CDR3 DNA sequence: TGTGCCAGTAGCGAAAGAGTGGTCACTGAAGCTTTCTTT.